A selection of T cell receptor beta chains follows, all from one sample in a study of identical twins. A single record per CDR3 protein comes from TCRdb applying MiXCR to the 5' RACE reads. The sample consists of some 690,000 distinct CDR3 sequences, 21% of them appearing once. This sample was also put to use in a study of T cells expressing NK-cell markers.

The sequenced sample consisted of PBMCs. The receptors come from a woman aged 18-35 years in good health. The CDR3 runs from the conserved cysteine through the conserved F or W. Fields, in order: D gene, V gene, J gene, clone size, CDR3 DNA, CDR3 protein. The D gene is left open where the match is weak. Clone size is shown for a subset of rows, as once, few, many or a class of expanded clone.

d_gene: NA; v_gene: TRBV9; j_gene: TRBJ2-7; abundance: few; CDR3nt: TGTGCCAGCATCCTCGGAAGGGACGCCTTGGGCCTTGACTCCTACGAGCAGTACTTC; CDR3aa: CASILGRDALGLDSYEQYF
d_gene: TRBD1; v_gene: TRBV20-1; j_gene: TRBJ2-7; abundance: NA; CDR3nt: TGCAGTGCTAGAGAGGGGACAGGGCACTACGAGCAGTACTTC; CDR3aa: CSAREGTGHYEQYF
d_gene: NA; v_gene: TRBV6-5; j_gene: TRBJ2-2; abundance: many; CDR3nt: TGTGCCAGCAGTTACTCGACGGGAGGAGGGGGCGGGGAGCTGTTTTTT; CDR3aa: CASSYSTGGGGGELFF
d_gene: TRBD1; v_gene: TRBV7-9; j_gene: TRBJ2-3; abundance: many; CDR3nt: TGTGCCAGCAGCCCACAAACCGGGACAGATGAGCAGTATTTT; CDR3aa: CASSPQTGTDEQYF
d_gene: NA; v_gene: TRBV7-9; j_gene: TRBJ1-2; abundance: NA; CDR3nt: TGTGCCGCTACGGGTTCGGACTATGGCTACACCTTC; CDR3aa: CAATGSDYGYTF
d_gene: TRBD1; v_gene: TRBV19; j_gene: TRBJ2-2; abundance: few; CDR3nt: TGTGCCAGTAGTATAGGTCCCACAGGGGCCGGGGAGCTGTTTTTT; CDR3aa: CASSIGPTGAGELFF
d_gene: NA; v_gene: TRBV5-1; j_gene: TRBJ2-1; abundance: NA; CDR3nt: TGCGCCAGCAGCTTGTCTTTGAACAATGAGCAGTTCTTC; CDR3aa: CASSLSLNNEQFF
d_gene: NA; v_gene: TRBV10-3; j_gene: TRBJ2-1; abundance: NA; CDR3nt: TGTGCCATCAGTGAGCTGGGACCACTACCCGTTGAGTTCTTC; CDR3aa: CAISELGPLPVEFF
d_gene: NA; v_gene: TRBV12-3/TRBV12-4; j_gene: TRBJ2-1; abundance: few; CDR3nt: TGTGCCAGCAGTTTCCGGGACTTGGGACTCAATGAGCAGTTCTTC; CDR3aa: CASSFRDLGLNEQFF
d_gene: NA; v_gene: TRBV10-3; j_gene: TRBJ2-2; abundance: many; CDR3nt: TGTGCCATCAGAACAGCTAACACCGGGGAGCTGTTTTTT; CDR3aa: CAIRTANTGELFF
d_gene: NA; v_gene: TRBV4-2; j_gene: TRBJ2-7; abundance: few; CDR3nt: TGTGCCAGCAGTAGAAGCCTTGACTACGAGCAGTACTTC; CDR3aa: CASSRSLDYEQYF
d_gene: TRBD2; v_gene: TRBV7-8; j_gene: TRBJ2-5; abundance: NA; CDR3nt: TGTGCCAGCAGTTCCCGGGGGGGCAATGGGGAGATCCAGTACTTC; CDR3aa: CASSSRGGNGEIQYF
d_gene: NA; v_gene: TRBV5-1; j_gene: TRBJ2-3; abundance: NA; CDR3nt: TGCGCCAGCAGCTTGGAGGGAGGTTTCACAGATACGCAGTATTTT; CDR3aa: CASSLEGGFTDTQYF
d_gene: NA; v_gene: TRBV29-1; j_gene: TRBJ2-7; abundance: NA; CDR3nt: TGCAGCGTTCCTGGGTCCAACTACGAGCAGTACTTC; CDR3aa: CSVPGSNYEQYF
d_gene: TRBD1; v_gene: TRBV18; j_gene: TRBJ1-4; abundance: few; CDR3nt: TGTGCCAGCTCACTACAGGGGAGAGAAAAACTGTTTTTT; CDR3aa: CASSLQGREKLFF